This T cell receptor beta chain was retrieved from a study of technical replicates of blood from several donors. Repertoires were generated with immunoSEQ multiplex PCR, while TCRdb's copy carries only in-frame clones and drops some. In the table there are approximately 85,000 clones, over 85% of which are singletons. This TCR came from a human donor in good health. The sample taken for sequencing was T cells isolated from PBMCs.

CDR3 bases: TGTGCCAGCACCGCCCTAGTAGGGAGTAATGATGAGCAGTTCTTC. It translates to CASTALVGSNDEQFF. The chain couples TRBV28 to TRBJ2-1; TRBD2 is a possible D gene (5 bases). Germline CDR1 and CDR2: MDHEN and SYDVKM. The V gene lost 7 bases and the J gene lost 8 bases, with 21 bases spanning the gap. The CDR3 is 15 amino acids.